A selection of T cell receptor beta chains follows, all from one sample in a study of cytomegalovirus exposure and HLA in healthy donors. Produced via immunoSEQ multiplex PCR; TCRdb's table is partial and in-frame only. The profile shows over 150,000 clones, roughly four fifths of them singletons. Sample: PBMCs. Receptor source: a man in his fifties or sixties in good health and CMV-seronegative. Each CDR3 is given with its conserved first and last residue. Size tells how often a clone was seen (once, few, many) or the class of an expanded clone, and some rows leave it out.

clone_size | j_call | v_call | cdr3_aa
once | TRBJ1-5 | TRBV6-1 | CASRDRGLSGQPQHF
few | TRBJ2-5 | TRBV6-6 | CASRPGGALETQYF
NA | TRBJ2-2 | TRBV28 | CASSKGQPWGELFF
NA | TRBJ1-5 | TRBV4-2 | CASSQGQDQPQHF
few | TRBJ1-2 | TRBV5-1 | CASSLGQAERNGYTF
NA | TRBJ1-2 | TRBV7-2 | CASSPRDRSYGYTF
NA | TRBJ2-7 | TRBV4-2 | CASSQGTGLYEQYF
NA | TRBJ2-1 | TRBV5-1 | CASSFLAGDEYEQFF
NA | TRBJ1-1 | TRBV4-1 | CASSQDPSGSTEAFF
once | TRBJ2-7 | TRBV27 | CASSLGREYEQYF
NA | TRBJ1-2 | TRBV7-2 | CASSFDRVKGYTF
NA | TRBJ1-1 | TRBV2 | CASSVATEAFF
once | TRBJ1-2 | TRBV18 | CASSLGGPGQRGYTF
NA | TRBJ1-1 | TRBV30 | CAWSLTDGWTEAFF
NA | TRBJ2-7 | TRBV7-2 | CASSLALLEDEQYF
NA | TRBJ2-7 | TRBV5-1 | CASSLTAGPEQYF
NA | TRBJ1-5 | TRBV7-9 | CASSLAFGQRSNQPQHF
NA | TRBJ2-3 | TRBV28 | CASSYSGTDTQYF
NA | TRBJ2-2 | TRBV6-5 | CASIRTGGFGELFF
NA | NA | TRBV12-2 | CASRAGGPPYEQYF
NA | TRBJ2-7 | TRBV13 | CASSLYPGQIRNEQYF
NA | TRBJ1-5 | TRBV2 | CASNRDNYQPQHF
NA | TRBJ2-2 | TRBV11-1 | CASSLVPLAAGELFF
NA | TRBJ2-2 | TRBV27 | CASGFHGITGELFF
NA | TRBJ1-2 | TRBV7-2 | CASSLELASSGGYTF
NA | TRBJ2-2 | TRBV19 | CASSYLNTGELFF
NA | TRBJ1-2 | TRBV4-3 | CASSPDRDVRYGYTF
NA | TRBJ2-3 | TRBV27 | CASTPQARSTDTQYF
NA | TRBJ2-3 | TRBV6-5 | CASSYGSGRTDTQYF
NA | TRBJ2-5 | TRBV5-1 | CASSLDGTSARWTQYF
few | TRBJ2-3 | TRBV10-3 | CAINTGTSTDTQYF
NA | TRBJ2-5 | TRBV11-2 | CASSLQGRETQYF
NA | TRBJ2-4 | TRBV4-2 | CASSQRMYGGGGLAKNIQYF
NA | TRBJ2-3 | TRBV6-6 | CASSTDRELTDTQYF
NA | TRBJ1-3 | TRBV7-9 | CASSQKQGENSGNTIYF
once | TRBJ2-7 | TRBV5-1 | CASSPDRDEQYF
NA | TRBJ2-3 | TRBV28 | CASSLDGTPRADTQYF
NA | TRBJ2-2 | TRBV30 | CAWGQGANTGELFF
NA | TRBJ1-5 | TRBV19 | CASRGQGGGQPQHF
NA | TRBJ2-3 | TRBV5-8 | CATSTGSTDTQYF
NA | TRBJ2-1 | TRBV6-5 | CASSTGLNYNEQFF
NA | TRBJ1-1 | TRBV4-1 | CASSQGGRENTEAFF
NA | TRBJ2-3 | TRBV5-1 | CASSSSGSTDTQYF
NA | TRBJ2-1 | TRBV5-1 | CASSSGQGVSYNEQFF